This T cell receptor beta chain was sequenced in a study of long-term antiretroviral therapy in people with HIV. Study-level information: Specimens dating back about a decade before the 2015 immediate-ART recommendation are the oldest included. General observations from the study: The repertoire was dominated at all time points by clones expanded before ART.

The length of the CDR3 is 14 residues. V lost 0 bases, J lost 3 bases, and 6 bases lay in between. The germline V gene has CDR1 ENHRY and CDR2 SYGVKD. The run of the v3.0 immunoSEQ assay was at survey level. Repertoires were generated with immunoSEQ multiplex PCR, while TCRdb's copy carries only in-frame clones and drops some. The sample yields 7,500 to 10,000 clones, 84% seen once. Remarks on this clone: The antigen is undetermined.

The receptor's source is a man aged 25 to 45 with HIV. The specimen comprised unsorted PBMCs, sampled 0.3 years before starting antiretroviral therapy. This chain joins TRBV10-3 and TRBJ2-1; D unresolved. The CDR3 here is CAISESTDYNEQFF. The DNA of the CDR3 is TGTGCCATCAGTGAGTCGACGGACTACAATGAGCAGTTCTTC.